The TCR beta chain described here comes from a study of long-term antiretroviral therapy in people with HIV. General observations from the study: Diversity increased after ART yet remained lower than in transplant donor controls.

With respect to this clone: Its antigen is not known.

They ran version v3.0 of the immunoSEQ assay at survey level. Libraries were prepared by immunoSEQ multiplex PCR; TCRdb keeps only in-frame clonotypes and omits some of them. Here the sample spans tens of thousands of clones, approximately 88% being singletons. CDR1 is MNHEY and CDR2 is SMNVEV in the germline V gene (reference sequence). The CDR3 sequence is 13 residues long. V gave up 4 bases and J gave up 4 bases, with 8 bases separating them. This chain links TRBV27 with TRBJ2-1; D is uncertain. Sequenced material: unsorted PBMCs, taken around 4.1 years after starting antiretroviral therapy. The clonotype comes from a man under 40 with HIV. Here the CDR3 DNA reads TGTGCCAGCAGTTCCTATAGGTACAATGAGCAGTTCTTC. This encodes CASSSYRYNEQFF.